Given below is one T cell receptor beta chain in context. The data originate from a study of pediatric ulcerative colitis. Clones were read by immunoSEQ multiplex PCR, and TCRdb kept only the in-frame ones, dropping some. The table shows 55,000 to 80,000 clones, with 77% occurring only once. V lost 4 bases to trimming and J lost 5 bases, with 10 bases between them. The germline CDR1 and CDR2 sequences are SGHRS and YFSETQ. CDR3 length: 14 amino acids. Sequenced material: blood. This clonotype was sampled from a boy under 18 with moderate ulcerative colitis. J is TRBJ1-6 and V is TRBV5-1; D perhaps matches TRBD1 (5 bases). CDR3 in DNA: TGCGCCAGCAGCCAGGGTGTTGATAATTCACCCCTCCACTTT. The encoded protein is CASSQGVDNSPLHF.